This T cell receptor (beta chain) was captured by sequencing in a study of blood T cell repertoires in COVID-19. Study overall: Specimens from acute and convalescent COVID-19 originated in the United States, Italy and Spain. Nucleic acid was either cDNA or gDNA, and it came from T cells, B-cell-depleted T cells, or PBMCs.

Original handling: Reference gene primers were amplified, and this amplification served to estimate nucleated cell counts. The method was immunoSEQ multiplex PCR; TCRdb's version includes in-frame clones alone and lacks a portion of them. Clone size and the V and J calls come from that table; the DNA yielded D and trimming. Here the sample spans about 160,000 clones, roughly four fifths being singletons. This TCR came from a human donor with acute or convalescent COVID-19. The donor label of this sample is uncertain. The sample consisted of peripheral blood.

The CDR3 loop reads CASSMKQVGQPQHF. The CDR3 nucleotides are TGTGCCAGCAGCATGAAACAGGTCGGTCAGCCCCAGCATTTT. This rearrangement joins TRBV5-8 to TRBJ1-5, with a tentative D call TRBD1 (5 bases). CDR3 size: 14 residues. The germline V gene encodes CDR1 SGHTS and CDR2 YDEGEE. V was clipped by 4 bases and J by 6 bases, with 14 bases between them.